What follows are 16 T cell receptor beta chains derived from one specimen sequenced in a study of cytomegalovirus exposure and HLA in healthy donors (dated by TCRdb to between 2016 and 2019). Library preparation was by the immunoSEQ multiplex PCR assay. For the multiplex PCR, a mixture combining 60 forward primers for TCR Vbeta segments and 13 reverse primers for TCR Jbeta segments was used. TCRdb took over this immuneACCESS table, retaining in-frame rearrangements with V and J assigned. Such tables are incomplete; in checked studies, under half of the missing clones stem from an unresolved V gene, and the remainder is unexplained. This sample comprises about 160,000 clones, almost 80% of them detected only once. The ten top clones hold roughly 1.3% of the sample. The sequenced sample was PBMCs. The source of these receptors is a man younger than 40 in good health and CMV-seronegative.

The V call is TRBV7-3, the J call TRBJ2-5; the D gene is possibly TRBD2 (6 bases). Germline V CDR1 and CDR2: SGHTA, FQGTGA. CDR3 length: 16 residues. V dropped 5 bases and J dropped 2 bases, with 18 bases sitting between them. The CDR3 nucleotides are TGTGCCAGCAGCCCAACTAGGGGTGGGGGGCAAGAGACCCAGTACTTC. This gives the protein CASSPTRGGGQETQYF.

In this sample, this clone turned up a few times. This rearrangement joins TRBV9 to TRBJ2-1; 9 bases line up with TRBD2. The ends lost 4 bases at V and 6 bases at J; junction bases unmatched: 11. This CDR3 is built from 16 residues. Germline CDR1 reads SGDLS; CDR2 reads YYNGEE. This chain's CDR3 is CASSRAGGPYVNEQFF. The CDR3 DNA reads TGTGCCAGCAGCAGGGCGGGGGGGCCTTACGTCAATGAGCAGTTCTTC.

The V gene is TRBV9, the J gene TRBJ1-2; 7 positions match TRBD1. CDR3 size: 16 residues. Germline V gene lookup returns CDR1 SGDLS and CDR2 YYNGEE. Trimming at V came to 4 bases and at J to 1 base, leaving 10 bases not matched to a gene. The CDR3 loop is CASSQGVRPNNYGYTF. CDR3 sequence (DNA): TGTGCCAGCAGCCAGGGGGTCCGTCCGAATAACTATGGCTACACCTTC.

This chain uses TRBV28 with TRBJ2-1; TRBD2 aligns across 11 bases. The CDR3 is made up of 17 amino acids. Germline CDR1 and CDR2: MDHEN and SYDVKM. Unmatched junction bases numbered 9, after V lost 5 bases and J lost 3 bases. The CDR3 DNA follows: TGTGCCAGCAGTACGCCTACCGGGACTAGCGGCTACAATGAGCAGTTCTTC. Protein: CASSTPTGTSGYNEQFF.

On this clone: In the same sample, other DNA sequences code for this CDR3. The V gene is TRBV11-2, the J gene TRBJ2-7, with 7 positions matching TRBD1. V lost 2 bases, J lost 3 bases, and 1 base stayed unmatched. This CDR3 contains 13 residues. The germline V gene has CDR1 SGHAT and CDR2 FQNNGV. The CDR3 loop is CASSLTGDYEQYF. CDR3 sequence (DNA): TGTGCCAGCAGCTTAACAGGGGACTACGAGCAGTACTTC.

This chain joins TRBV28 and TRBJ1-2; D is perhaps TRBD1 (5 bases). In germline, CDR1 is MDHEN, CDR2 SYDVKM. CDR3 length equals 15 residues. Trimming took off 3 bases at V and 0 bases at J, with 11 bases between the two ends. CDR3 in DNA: TGTGCCAGCAGTTTTTCAGGGTCTACTAACTATGGCTACACCTTC. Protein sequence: CASSFSGSTNYGYTF.

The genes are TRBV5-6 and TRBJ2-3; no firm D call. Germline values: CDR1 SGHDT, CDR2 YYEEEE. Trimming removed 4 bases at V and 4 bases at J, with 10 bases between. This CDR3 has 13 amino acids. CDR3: CASSRLVSDTQYF. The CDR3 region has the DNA TGTGCCAGCAGCAGATTAGTGTCAGATACGCAGTATTTT. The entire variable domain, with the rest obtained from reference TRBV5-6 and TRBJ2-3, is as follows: DAGVTQSPTHLIKTRGQQVTLRCSPKSGHDTVSWYQQALGQGPQFIFQYYEEEERQRGNFPDRFSGHQFPNYSSELNVNALLLGDSALYLCASSRLVSDTQYFGPGTRLTVL.

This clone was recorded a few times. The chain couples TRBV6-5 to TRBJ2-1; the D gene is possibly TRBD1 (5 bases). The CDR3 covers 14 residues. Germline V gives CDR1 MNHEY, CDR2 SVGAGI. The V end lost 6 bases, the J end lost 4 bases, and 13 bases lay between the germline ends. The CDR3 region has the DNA TGTGCCAGCAGAATGTTGTGGACATACAATGAGCAGTTCTTC. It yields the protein CASRMLWTYNEQFF.

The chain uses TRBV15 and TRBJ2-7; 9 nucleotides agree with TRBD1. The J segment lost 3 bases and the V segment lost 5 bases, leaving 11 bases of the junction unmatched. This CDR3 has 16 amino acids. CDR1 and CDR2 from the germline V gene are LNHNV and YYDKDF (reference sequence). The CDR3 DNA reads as TGTGCCACCAGCGGCGAGACAGGGGGAATGGGCTACGAGCAGTACTTC. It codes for CATSGETGGMGYEQYF.

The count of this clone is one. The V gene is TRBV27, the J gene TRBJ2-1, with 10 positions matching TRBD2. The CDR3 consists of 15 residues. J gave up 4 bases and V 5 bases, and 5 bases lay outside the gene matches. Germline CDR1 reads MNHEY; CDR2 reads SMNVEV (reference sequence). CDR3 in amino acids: CASSTSGMLYNEQFF. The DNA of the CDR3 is TGTGCCAGCAGTACTAGCGGGATGCTATACAATGAGCAGTTCTTC.

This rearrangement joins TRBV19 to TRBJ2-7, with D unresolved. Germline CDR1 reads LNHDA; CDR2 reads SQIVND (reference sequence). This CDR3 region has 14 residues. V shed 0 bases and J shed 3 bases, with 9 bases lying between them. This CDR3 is CASSIEPTFYEQYF. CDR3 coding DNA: TGTGCCAGTAGTATAGAGCCTACCTTCTACGAGCAGTACTTC.

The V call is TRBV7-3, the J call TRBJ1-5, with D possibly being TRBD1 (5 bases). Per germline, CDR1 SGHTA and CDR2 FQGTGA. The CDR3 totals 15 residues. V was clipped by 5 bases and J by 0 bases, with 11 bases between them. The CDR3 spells CASSHDSYSNQPQHF. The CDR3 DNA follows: TGTGCCAGCAGCCACGACAGTTATAGCAATCAGCCCCAGCATTTT.

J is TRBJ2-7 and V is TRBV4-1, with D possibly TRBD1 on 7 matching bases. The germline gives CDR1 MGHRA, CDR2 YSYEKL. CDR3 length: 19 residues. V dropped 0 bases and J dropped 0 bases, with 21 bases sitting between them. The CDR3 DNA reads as TGCGCCAGCAGCCAAGATGTGGAGGGGGCGGGATCGAGCTCCTACGAGCAGTACTTC. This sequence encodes CASSQDVEGAGSSSYEQYF.

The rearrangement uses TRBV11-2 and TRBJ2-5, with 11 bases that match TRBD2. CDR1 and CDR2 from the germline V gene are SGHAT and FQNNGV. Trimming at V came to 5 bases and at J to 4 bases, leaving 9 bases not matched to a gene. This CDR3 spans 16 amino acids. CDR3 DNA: TGTGCCAGCAGCACCCCCCTAGCGGGGGGCGGAGAGACCCAGTACTTC. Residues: CASSTPLAGGGETQYF. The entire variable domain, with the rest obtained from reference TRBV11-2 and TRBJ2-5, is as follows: EAGVAQSPRYKIIEKRQSVAFWCNPISGHATLYWYQQILGQGPKLLIQFQNNGVVDDSQLPKDRFSAERLKGVDSTLKIQPAKLEDSAVYLCASSTPLAGGGETQYFGPGTRLLVL.

CDR3 nucleotides: TGTGCCAGCAGCCTGCCGGGTCGTGGGGCTTTCTTT. Amino acids: CASSLPGRGAFF. The rearrangement uses TRBV5-6 and TRBJ1-1; D not resolved. The V end lost 4 bases, the J end lost 11 bases, and 15 bases lay between the germline ends. The CDR3 is made up of 12 amino acids. The germline CDR1 and CDR2 sequences are SGHDT and YYEEEE.

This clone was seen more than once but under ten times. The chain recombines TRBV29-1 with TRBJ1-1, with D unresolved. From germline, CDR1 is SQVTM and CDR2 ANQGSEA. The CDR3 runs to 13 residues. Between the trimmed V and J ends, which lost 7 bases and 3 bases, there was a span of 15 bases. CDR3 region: CSATPRLDTEAFF. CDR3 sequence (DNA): TGCAGCGCAACACCGAGGCTCGACACTGAAGCTTTCTTT.